The 21 T cell receptor beta chains reported below all come from one sample, sequenced in a study of shared clonotypes between healthy human individuals. Here immunoSEQ multiplex PCR was the method, and the copy in TCRdb shows in-frame clones only, minus some. Of hundreds of thousands of clones in the sample, roughly 98% were seen once. Positively selected for CCR7, the CD45RO-negative cells used as naive CD8 cells excluded terminally differentiated effector memory CD45RA+ cells. Material: naive CD8+ T cells sorted from blood. These receptors all come from a young man in good health.

The chain is built from TRBV28 and TRBJ1-2; TRBD1 agrees at 9 bases. Germline loops: CDR1 MDHEN, CDR2 SYDVKM. V lost 3 bases, J lost 8 bases, and 10 bases stayed unmatched. CDR3 length: 15 residues. The CDR3 nucleotides are TGTGCCAGCAGTTTGGGGACAGGGAGGTTGTTCGGCTACACCTTC. Protein: CASSLGTGRLFGYTF.

This chain uses TRBV7-9 with TRBJ1-4, with TRBD1 matching over 10 bases. Per germline, CDR1 SEHNR and CDR2 FQNEAQ (reference sequence). CDR3 length: 16 amino acids. The junction had 3 bases not matched to a gene; V was cut back by 4 bases and J by 1 base. The CDR3 DNA sequence: TGTGCCAGCAGCTCGGACAGGGGGGGAACTAATGAAAAACTGTTTTTT. Translated, it gives CASSSDRGGTNEKLFF.

The rearrangement joins TRBV29-1 to TRBJ2-1, with TRBD1 as a possible D gene (5 bases). This CDR3 has 15 amino acids. Per germline, CDR1 SQVTM and CDR2 ANQGSEA. V was clipped by 0 bases and J by 6 bases, with 15 bases between them. Here the CDR3 DNA reads TGCAGCGTTGAAGATTTGGGGCTTACGGGCAATGAGCAGTTCTTC. Encoded protein: CSVEDLGLTGNEQFF.

The chain carries TRBV11-2 and TRBJ2-7; 8 nucleotides agree with TRBD1. Germline V gene lookup returns CDR1 SGHAT and CDR2 FQNNGV. The ends lost 5 bases at V and 4 bases at J; junction bases unmatched: 7. The CDR3 consists of 14 residues. The CDR3 reads CASSRTGLGYEQYF. The CDR3 coding sequence is TGTGCCAGCAGCCGGACAGGGCTAGGATACGAGCAGTACTTC.

The chain uses TRBV27 and TRBJ2-7; 8 bases are a match to TRBD1. The V segment lost 5 bases and the J segment 4 bases; nucleotides outside the gene matches: 1. The germline V gene encodes CDR1 MNHEY and CDR2 SMNVEV (reference sequence). There are 12 residues in the CDR3. The CDR3 coding sequence is TGTGCCAGCAGTCGGACAGGGTACGAGCAGTACTTC. Amino acids: CASSRTGYEQYF.

The chain joins TRBV7-9 to TRBJ2-7; tentative D call: TRBD1 (6 bases). CDR1 and CDR2 (germline): SEHNR, FQNEAQ (reference sequence). CDR3 size: 14 residues. V was shortened by 3 bases and J by 1 base, with 10 bases between the two germline ends. Written as DNA, the CDR3 is TGTGCCAGCAGCTTTTCAGGGGAGTCCTACGAGCAGTACTTC. Its translation is CASSFSGESYEQYF.

The chain is built from TRBV6-6 and TRBJ2-7; D possibly matches TRBD1 or TRBD2 (5 bases each). The germline V gene encodes CDR1 MNHNY and CDR2 SVGAGI (reference sequence). Trimming removed 6 bases at V and 3 bases at J, with 15 bases between. The CDR3 extends over 14 amino acids. CDR3 sequence (DNA): TGTGCCAGCAGCCACCGGGACGGGAACTACGAGCAGTACTTC. This sequence encodes CASSHRDGNYEQYF.

The chain joins TRBV9 to TRBJ2-5; 13 bases fit TRBD2. There are 16 residues in the CDR3. The V segment lost 4 bases and the J segment 4 bases; nucleotides outside the gene matches: 7. Germline V gene sequence: CDR1 SGDLS, CDR2 YYNGEE. The DNA for the CDR3 is TGTGCCAGCAGCCGAGGACTAGCGGGAGTGGGAGAGACCCAGTACTTC. Encoded protein: CASSRGLAGVGETQYF.

This rearrangement joins TRBV7-6 to TRBJ2-5; D is unresolved. V lost 4 bases and J lost 1, with 7 bases in between. The germline CDR1 and CDR2 sequences are SGHVS and FNYEAQ. The CDR3 runs 13 residues. The CDR3 reads CASSSFLQETQYF. CDR3 DNA: TGTGCCAGCAGCTCGTTTCTCCAAGAGACCCAGTACTTC.

V and J are TRBV27 and TRBJ2-1; tentatively, D is TRBD1 (5 bases). Germline V lookup: CDR1 MNHEY, CDR2 SMNVEV (reference sequence). The CDR3 runs to 13 residues. The V end lost 0 bases, the J end lost 9 bases, and 9 bases lay between the germline ends. The CDR3 coding sequence is TGTGCCAGCAGTTTATCAAGGGGAAGTGAGCAGTTCTTC. It encodes CASSLSRGSEQFF.

The J gene is TRBJ2-1, the V gene TRBV19; 8 nucleotides match TRBD2. Trimming removed 6 bases from V and 4 bases from J; junction bases left unmatched: 2. The CDR3 runs to 13 residues. CDR1 is LNHDA, CDR2 SQIVND, per germline (reference sequence). CDR3 amino acids: CASRPSGYNEQFF. DNA of the CDR3: TGTGCCAGTAGGCCTAGCGGGTACAATGAGCAGTTCTTC.

This chain uses TRBV7-6 with TRBJ1-2; D uncertain. CDR1 is SGHVS, CDR2 FNYEAQ, per germline. The V gene lost 0 bases and the J gene lost 6 bases, with 11 bases spanning the gap. The CDR3 sequence is 14 residues long. CDR3 nucleotides: TGTGCCAGCAGCTTAGCGAACGGTATGGATGGCTACACCTTC. Translating it yields CASSLANGMDGYTF.

The chain couples TRBV7-9 to TRBJ2-6; no firm D call. Germline V CDR1 and CDR2: SEHNR, FQNEAQ (reference sequence). There are 16 residues in the CDR3. The V end was cut by 10 bases, the J end by 0 bases, with 16 bases between. CDR3: CATEPHADSGANVLTF. CDR3 DNA: TGTGCCACCGAACCGCATGCCGACTCTGGGGCCAACGTCCTGACTTTC. Complete variable domain (other parts from reference TRBV7-9 and TRBJ2-6): DTGVSQNPRHKITKRGQNVTFRCDPISEHNRLYWYRQTLGQGPEFLTYFQNEAQLEKSRLLSDRFSAERPKGSFSTLEIQRTEQGDSAMYLCATEPHADSGANVLTFGAGSRLTVL.

The rearrangement links TRBV4-1 to TRBJ2-3, with D maybe TRBD1 (7 bases). CDR3 length: 12 amino acids. The V gene's germline CDR1 is MGHRA and CDR2 YSYEKL. The ends were cut back, 10 bases at V and 2 bases at J, with 10 bases in the middle. DNA of the CDR3: TGCGCCACCAGGGGGGTCACAGATACGCAGTATTTT. As protein: CATRGVTDTQYF.

The chain carries TRBV25-1 and TRBJ1-5; the D is unclear. This CDR3 is 14 amino acids long. Looked up from germline, CDR1 is MGHDK and CDR2 is SYGVNS. V lost 5 bases and J lost 0, with 8 bases in between. The CDR3 spells CASSLGNSNQPQHF. In nucleotides, the CDR3 is TGTGCCAGCAGTCTGGGCAATAGCAATCAGCCCCAGCATTTT.

This clone appeared once. The J gene is TRBJ1-5, the V gene TRBV7-9; D is perhaps TRBD1 (5 bases). Germline V CDR1 and CDR2: SEHNR, FQNEAQ (reference sequence). V was trimmed by 7 bases and J by 5 bases, leaving 15 bases between them. The CDR3 has 14 residues. CDR3 protein: CASTELGGDQPQHF. CDR3 sequence (DNA): TGTGCCAGCACCGAGTTGGGGGGGGATCAGCCCCAGCATTTT.

The rearrangement uses TRBV9 and TRBJ1-2; TRBD1 might be the D (6 bases). CDR1 SGDLS and CDR2 YYNGEE come from the germline V gene. The CDR3 is 13 residues long. Trimming shortened V by 3 bases and J by 12 bases, and 18 bases separated the two germline ends. The CDR3 is CASSEPGTLNDTF. The CDR3 nucleotides are TGTGCCAGCAGCGAACCCGGGACACTGAATGACACCTTC.

This chain uses TRBV6-1 with TRBJ2-2; D possibly uses TRBD1 or TRBD2 (9 bases each). In germline, CDR1 is MNHNS, CDR2 SASEGT. V gave up 4 bases and J gave up 6 bases, with 21 bases separating them. This CDR3 comprises 17 residues. Here the CDR3 DNA reads TGTGCCAGCAGTGCGCCGGACAGGGGACTAGCTGCCGGGGAGCTGTTTTTT. Translation gives CASSAPDRGLAAGELFF.

CDR3 sequence reads: CASSPLPNTGELFF. DNA of the CDR3: TGCGCCAGCAGCCCCTTGCCGAACACCGGGGAGCTGTTTTTT. This rearrangement joins TRBV4-1 to TRBJ2-2, with D hard to call. Germline V gene sequence: CDR1 MGHRA, CDR2 YSYEKL. The CDR3 is made up of 14 amino acids. V lost 4 bases to trimming and J lost 0 bases, with 6 bases between them.

This clone has only a few counts. The chain couples TRBV15 to TRBJ1-5; 10 positions agree with TRBD1. Germline CDR1 LNHNV, CDR2 YYDKDF (reference sequence). The CDR3 has 15 residues. The V gene end was trimmed by 3 bases and the J gene end by 6 bases; junction bases not matched to a gene: 5. CDR3 nucleotides: TGTGCCACCAGCAGGGACAGGGGGGTCACTCAGCCCCAGCATTTT. Translating it yields CATSRDRGVTQPQHF.

The chain carries TRBV10-3 and TRBJ1-2; D gene unclear. The length of the CDR3 is 13 residues. The V and J ends lost 6 bases and 6 bases respectively, with 14 bases between them. CDR1 and CDR2 (germline): ENHRY, SYGVKD. CDR3 sequence reads: CAIREDTQDGYTF. The CDR3 bases are TGTGCCATCAGGGAAGACACCCAGGATGGCTACACCTTC.